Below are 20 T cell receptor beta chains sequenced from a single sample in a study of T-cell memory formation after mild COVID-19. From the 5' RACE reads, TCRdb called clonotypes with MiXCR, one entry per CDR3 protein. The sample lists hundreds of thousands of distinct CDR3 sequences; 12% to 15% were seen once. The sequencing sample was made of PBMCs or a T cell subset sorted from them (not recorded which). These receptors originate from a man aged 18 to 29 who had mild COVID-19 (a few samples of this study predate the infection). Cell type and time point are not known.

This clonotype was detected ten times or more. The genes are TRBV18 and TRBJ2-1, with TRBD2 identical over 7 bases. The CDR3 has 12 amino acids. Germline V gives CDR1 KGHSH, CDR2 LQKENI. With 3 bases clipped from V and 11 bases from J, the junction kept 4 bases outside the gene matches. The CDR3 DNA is TGTGCCAGCTCACCGCAGGGAGGGCAGCAGTTCTTC. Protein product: CASSPQGGQQFF.

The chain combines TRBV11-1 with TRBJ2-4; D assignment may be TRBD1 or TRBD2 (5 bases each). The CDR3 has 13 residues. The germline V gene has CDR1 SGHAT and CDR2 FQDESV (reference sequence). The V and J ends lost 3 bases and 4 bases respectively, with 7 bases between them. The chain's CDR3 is CASSLGEKNIQYF. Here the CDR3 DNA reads TGTGCCAGCAGCTTGGGGGAAAAAAACATTCAGTACTTC.

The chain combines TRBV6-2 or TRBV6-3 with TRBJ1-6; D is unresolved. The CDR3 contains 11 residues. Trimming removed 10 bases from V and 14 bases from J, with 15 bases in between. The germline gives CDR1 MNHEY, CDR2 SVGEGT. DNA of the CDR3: TGTGCCACCCCGACCTCCGCCACCCTCCACTTT. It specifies CATPTSATLHF.

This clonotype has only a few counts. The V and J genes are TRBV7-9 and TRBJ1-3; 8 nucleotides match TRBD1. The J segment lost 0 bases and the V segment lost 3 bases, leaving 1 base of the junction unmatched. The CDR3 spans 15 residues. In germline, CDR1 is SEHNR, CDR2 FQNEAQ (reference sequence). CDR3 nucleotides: TGTGCCAGCAGCTTGGGACAGGCCTCTGGAAACACCATATATTTT. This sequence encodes CASSLGQASGNTIYF.

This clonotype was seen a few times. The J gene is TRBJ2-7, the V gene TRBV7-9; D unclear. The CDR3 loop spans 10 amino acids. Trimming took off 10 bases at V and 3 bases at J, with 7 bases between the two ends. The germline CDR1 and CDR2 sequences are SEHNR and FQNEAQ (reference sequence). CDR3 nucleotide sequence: TGTGCCACAGCAGGCTACGAGCAGTACTTC. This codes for CATAGYEQYF.

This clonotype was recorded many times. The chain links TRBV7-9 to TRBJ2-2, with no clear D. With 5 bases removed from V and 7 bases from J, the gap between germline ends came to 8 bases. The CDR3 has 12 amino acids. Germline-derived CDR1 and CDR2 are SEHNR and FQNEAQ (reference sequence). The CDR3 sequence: CASSQPNGELFF. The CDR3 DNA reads TGTGCCAGCAGCCAACCCAACGGGGAGCTGTTTTTT.

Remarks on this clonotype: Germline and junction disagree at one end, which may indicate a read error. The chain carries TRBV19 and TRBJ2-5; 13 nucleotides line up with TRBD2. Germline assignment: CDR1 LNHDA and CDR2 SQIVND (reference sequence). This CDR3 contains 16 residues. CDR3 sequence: CASRGLAGNYVETHYF. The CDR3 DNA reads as TGTGCCAGCCGGGGACTAGCGGGGAACTATGTGGAGACCCACTACTTC.

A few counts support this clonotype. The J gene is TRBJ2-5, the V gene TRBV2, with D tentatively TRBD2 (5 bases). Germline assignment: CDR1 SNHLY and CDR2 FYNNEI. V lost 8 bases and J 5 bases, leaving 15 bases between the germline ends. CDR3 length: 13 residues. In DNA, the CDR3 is TGTGCCAGCCTCGAAACTAGAACGGAGACCCAGTACTTC. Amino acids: CASLETRTETQYF.

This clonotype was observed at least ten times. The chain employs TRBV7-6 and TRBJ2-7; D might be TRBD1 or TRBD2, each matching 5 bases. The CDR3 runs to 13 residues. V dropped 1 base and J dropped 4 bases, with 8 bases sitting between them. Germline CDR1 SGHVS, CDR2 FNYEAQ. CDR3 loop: CASSLGDGYEQYV. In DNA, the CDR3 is TGTGCCAGCAGCTTAGGGGACGGATACGAGCAGTACGTC.

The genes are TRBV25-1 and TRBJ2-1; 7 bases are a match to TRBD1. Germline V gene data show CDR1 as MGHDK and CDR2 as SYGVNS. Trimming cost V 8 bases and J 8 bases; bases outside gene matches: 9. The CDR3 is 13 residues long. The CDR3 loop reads CASPGTENDEQFF. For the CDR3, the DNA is TGTGCCAGCCCCGGGACAGAAAACGATGAGCAGTTCTTC.

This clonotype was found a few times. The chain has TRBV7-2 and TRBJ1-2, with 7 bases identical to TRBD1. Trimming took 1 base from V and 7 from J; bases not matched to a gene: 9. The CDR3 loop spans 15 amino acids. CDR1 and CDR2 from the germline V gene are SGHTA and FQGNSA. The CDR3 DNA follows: TGTGCCAGCAGCTTAGATCCAGGGGGGGATACTGGCTACACCTTC. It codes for CASSLDPGGDTGYTF.

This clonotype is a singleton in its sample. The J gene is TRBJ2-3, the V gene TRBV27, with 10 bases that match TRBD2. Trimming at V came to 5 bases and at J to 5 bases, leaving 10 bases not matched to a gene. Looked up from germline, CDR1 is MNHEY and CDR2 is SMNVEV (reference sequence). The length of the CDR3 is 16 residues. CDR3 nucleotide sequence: TGTGCCAGCAGTCCACTAGCGGGACGGTCATTAGATACGCAGTATTTT. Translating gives CASSPLAGRSLDTQYF.

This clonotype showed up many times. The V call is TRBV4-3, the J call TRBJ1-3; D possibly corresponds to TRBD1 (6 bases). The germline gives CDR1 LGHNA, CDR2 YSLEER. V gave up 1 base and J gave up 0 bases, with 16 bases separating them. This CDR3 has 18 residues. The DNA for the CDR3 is TGCGCCAGCAGCCAAGGAGCTGGACAGCTAACCTCTGGAAACACCATATATTTT. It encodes CASSQGAGQLTSGNTIYF.

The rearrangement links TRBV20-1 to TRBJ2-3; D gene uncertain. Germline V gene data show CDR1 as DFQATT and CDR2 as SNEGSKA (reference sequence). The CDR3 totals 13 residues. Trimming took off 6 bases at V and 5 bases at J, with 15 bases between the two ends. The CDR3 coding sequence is TGCAGTGCCCCTGTGGTAGCAGAAGATACGCAGTATTTT. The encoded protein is CSAPVVAEDTQYF.

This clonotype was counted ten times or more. This CDR3 is CASSPLGVNTEAFF. The CDR3 region has the DNA TGTGCCAGCAGCCCCCTGGGGGTGAACACTGAAGCTTTCTTT. The chain has TRBV4-2 and TRBJ1-1, with D possibly TRBD1 on 5 matching bases. Trimming pared 4 bases from V and 0 bases from J, leaving 9 bases between. Germline lookup yields CDR1 LGHNA and CDR2 YNFKEQ. This CDR3 is built from 14 residues.

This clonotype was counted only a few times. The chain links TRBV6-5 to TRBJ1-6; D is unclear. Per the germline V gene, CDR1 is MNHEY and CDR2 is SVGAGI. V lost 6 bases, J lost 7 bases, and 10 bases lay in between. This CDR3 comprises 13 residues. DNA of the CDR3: TGTGCCAGCAGGAGGCGACTGAATTCACCCCTCCACTTT. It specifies CASRRRLNSPLHF.

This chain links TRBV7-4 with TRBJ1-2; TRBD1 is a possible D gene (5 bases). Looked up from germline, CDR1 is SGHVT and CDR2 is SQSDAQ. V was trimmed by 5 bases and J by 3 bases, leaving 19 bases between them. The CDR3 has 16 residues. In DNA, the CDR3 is TGTGCCAGCAGCCCCCGGGTGGGGGGAAAGGACTATGGCTACACCTTC. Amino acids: CASSPRVGGKDYGYTF.

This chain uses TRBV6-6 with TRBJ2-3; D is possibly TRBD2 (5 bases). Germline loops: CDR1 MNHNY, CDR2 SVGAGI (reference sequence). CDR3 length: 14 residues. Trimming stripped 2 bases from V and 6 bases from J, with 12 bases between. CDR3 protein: CASSYPAGGDTQYF. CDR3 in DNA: TGTGCCAGCAGTTACCCGGCGGGCGGTGATACGCAGTATTTT.

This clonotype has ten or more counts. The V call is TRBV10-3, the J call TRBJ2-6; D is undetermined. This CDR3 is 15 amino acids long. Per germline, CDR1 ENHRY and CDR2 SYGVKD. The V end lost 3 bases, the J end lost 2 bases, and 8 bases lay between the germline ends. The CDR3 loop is CAISDSFTGANVLTF. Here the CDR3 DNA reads TGTGCCATCAGTGATAGTTTTACTGGGGCCAACGTCCTGACTTTC.

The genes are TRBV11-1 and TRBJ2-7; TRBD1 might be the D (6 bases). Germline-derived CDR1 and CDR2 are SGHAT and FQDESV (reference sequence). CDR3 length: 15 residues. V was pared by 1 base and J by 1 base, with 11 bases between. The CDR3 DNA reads TGTGCCAGCAGCTTAGAACAGGGACCTTCCTACGAGCAGTACGTC. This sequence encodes CASSLEQGPSYEQYV.